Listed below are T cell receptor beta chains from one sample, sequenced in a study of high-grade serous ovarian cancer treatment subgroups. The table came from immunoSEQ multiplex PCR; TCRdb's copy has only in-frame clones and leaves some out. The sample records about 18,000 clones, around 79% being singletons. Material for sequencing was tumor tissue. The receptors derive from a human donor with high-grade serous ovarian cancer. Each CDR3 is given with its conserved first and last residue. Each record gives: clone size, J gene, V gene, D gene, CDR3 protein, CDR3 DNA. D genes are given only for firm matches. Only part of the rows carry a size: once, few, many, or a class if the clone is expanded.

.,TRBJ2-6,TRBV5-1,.,CASSWDLGSGANVLTF,TGCGCCAGCAGCTGGGACCTGGGCTCTGGGGCCAACGTCCTGACTTTC
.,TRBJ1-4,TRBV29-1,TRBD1,CSVAPRGLREKLFF,TGCAGCGTTGCCCCCAGGGGGCTTCGGGAAAAACTGTTTTTT
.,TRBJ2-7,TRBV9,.,CASSAEGRGNEQYF,TGTGCCAGCAGCGCGGAGGGCCGCGGAAACGAGCAGTACTTC
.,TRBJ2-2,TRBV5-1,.,CASSLGTTNTGELFF,TGCGCCAGCAGCTTGGGGACGACGAACACCGGGGAGCTGTTTTTT
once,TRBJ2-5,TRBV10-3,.,CAISSDRQETQYF,TGTGCCATCAGTTCGGACAGACAAGAGACCCAGTACTTC
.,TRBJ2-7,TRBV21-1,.,CARERTSYEQYF,TGTGCCAGAGAACGGACATCCTACGAGCAGTACTTC
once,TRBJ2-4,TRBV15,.,CATSRDRGGTKNIQYF,TGTGCCACCAGCAGAGATCGAGGAGGAACCAAAAACATTCAGTACTTC
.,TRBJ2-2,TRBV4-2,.,CASSPRGTVTGELFF,TGTGCCAGCAGCCCAAGAGGGACTGTAACCGGGGAGCTGTTTTTT
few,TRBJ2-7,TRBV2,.,CASSVLGREQYF,TGTGCCAGCAGTGTCCTGGGAAGGGAGCAGTACTTC
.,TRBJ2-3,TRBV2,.,CASSARDRVLRSSDTQYF,TGTGCCAGCAGTGCCCGGGACCGAGTTCTAAGATCGTCCGACACGCAGTATTTT
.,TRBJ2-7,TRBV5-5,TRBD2,CASSPSGTSGRAYEQYF,TGTGCCAGCAGCCCTTCCGGGACTAGCGGGAGGGCCTACGAGCAGTACTTC
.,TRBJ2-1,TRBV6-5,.,CASRGTYNEQFF,TGTGCCAGCAGGGGAACTTACAATGAGCAGTTCTTC
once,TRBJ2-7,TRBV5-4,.,CASSLDGRTPYEQYF,TGTGCCAGCAGCTTGGACGGTCGGACCCCCTACGAGCAGTACTTC
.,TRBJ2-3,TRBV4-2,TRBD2,CASSQDVREGRDTQYF,TGTGCCAGCAGCCAAGATGTCCGGGAGGGCCGGGATACGCAGTATTTT
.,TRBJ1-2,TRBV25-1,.,CASSDPRRTDYGYTF,TGTGCCAGCAGTGACCCCCGTCGGACGGACTATGGCTACACCTTC
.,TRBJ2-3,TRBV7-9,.,CASSPYLGPGTDTQYF,TGTGCCAGCAGCCCCTACTTGGGGCCTGGGACAGATACGCAGTATTTT
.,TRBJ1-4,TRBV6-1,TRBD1,CASSGGDRDFEKLFF,TGTGCCAGCAGTGGAGGGGACAGGGACTTTGAAAAACTGTTTTTT
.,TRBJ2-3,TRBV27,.,CASSLYSISTDTQYF,TGTGCCAGCAGTTTATACTCCATTAGCACAGATACGCAGTATTTT
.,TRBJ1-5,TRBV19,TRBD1,CASSIIQGAGQPQHF,TGTGCCAGTAGTATAATACAGGGGGCGGGACAGCCCCAGCATTTT
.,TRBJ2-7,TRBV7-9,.,CASSQDRASPYYEQYF,TGTGCCAGCAGCCAAGATAGGGCTAGCCCTTACTACGAGCAGTACTTC
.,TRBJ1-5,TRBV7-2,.,CASSLEEGQPQHF,TGTGCCAGCAGCTTAGAGGAGGGTCAGCCCCAGCATTTT
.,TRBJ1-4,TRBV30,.,CAWNKIGGLREKLFF,TGTGCCTGGAACAAAATCGGGGGTTTGAGGGAAAAACTGTTTTTT
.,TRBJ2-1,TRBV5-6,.,CASSLRTGEQFF,TGTGCCAGCAGCTTAAGAACCGGGGAGCAGTTCTTC
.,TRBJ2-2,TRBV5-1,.,CASSRQGGSTGELFF,TGCGCCAGCAGCCGACAGGGAGGGAGCACCGGGGAGCTGTTTTTT
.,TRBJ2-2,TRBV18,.,CASSPPLDTGGELFF,TGTGCCAGCTCACCACCCCTGGATACGGGCGGGGAGCTGTTTTTT
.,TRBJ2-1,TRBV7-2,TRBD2,CASSSTLAEPGNEQFF,TGTGCCAGCAGCTCCACACTAGCGGAGCCCGGGAATGAGCAGTTCTTC
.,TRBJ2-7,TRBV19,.,CASRKQEASYEQYF,TGTGCCAGTAGGAAACAGGAGGCATCCTACGAGCAGTACTTC
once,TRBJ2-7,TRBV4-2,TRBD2,CASSQEAVAGRDQYF,TGTGCCAGCAGCCAAGAGGCGGTAGCGGGAAGGGACCAGTACTTC
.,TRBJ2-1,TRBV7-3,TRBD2,CASSPTLLANEQFF,TGTGCCAGCAGCCCGACCTTACTAGCGAATGAGCAGTTCTTC
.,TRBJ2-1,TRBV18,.,CASSPRAPYNEQFF,TGTGCCAGCTCACCACGAGCCCCCTACAATGAGCAGTTCTTC
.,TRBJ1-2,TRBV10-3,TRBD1,CAIGQDYGYTF,TGTGCCATTGGACAGGACTATGGCTACACCTTC
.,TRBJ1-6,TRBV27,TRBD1,CASSWDRYSPLHF,TGTGCCAGCAGTTGGGACAGGTATTCACCCCTCCACTTT
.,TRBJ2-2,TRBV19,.,CASSIGGSNTGELFF,TGTGCCAGTAGTATCGGGGGTTCAAACACCGGGGAGCTGTTTTTT
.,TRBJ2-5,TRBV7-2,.,CASSLSRGQETQYF,TGTGCCAGCAGCCTTAGTAGGGGCCAAGAGACCCAGTACTTC
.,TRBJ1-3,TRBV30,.,CAWSDRNTIYF,TGTGCCTGGAGTGACCGAAACACCATATATTTT
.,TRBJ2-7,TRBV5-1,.,CASSLDGKNEQYF,TGCGCCAGCAGCTTAGACGGAAAGAACGAGCAGTACTTC
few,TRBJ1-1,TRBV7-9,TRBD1,CASSSRGVLYTEAFF,TGTGCCAGCAGCAGCAGGGGGGTGTTGTACACTGAAGCTTTCTTT
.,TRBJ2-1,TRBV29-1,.,CSVAWLVYNEQFF,TGCAGCGTCGCTTGGCTCGTCTACAATGAGCAGTTCTTC
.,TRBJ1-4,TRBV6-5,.,CASSTLAPRVEKLFF,TGTGCCAGCAGTACCCTGGCGCCGAGGGTTGAAAAACTGTTTTTT
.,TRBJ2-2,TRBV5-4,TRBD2,CASSLEAGANGELFF,TGTGCCAGCAGCTTGGAAGCGGGAGCTAACGGGGAGCTGTTTTTT
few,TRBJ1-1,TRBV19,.,CASSIGWKLNTEAFF,TGTGCCAGTAGTATTGGTTGGAAACTGAACACTGAAGCTTTCTTT
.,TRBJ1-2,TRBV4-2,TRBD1,CASSQGTGGLNYGYTF,TGTGCCAGCAGCCAAGGGACAGGGGGCCTTAACTATGGCTACACCTTC
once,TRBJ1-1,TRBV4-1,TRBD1,CASSPMGQLNTEAFF,TGCGCCAGCAGCCCCATGGGACAGTTGAACACTGAAGCTTTCTTT
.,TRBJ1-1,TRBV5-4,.,CASSLDWANTEAFF,TGTGCCAGCAGCTTGGATTGGGCGAACACTGAAGCTTTCTTT
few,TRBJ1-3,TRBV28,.,CASVESFRRNTIYF,TGTGCCAGCGTGGAGAGTTTTCGGAGAAACACCATATATTTT
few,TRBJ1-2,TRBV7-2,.,CASRPGLIYGYTF,TGTGCCAGCAGACCAGGACTGATCTATGGCTACACCTTC
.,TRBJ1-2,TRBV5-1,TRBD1,CASSFGGDRGNGYTF,TGCGCCAGCAGCTTCGGGGGGGACAGGGGCAATGGCTACACCTTC